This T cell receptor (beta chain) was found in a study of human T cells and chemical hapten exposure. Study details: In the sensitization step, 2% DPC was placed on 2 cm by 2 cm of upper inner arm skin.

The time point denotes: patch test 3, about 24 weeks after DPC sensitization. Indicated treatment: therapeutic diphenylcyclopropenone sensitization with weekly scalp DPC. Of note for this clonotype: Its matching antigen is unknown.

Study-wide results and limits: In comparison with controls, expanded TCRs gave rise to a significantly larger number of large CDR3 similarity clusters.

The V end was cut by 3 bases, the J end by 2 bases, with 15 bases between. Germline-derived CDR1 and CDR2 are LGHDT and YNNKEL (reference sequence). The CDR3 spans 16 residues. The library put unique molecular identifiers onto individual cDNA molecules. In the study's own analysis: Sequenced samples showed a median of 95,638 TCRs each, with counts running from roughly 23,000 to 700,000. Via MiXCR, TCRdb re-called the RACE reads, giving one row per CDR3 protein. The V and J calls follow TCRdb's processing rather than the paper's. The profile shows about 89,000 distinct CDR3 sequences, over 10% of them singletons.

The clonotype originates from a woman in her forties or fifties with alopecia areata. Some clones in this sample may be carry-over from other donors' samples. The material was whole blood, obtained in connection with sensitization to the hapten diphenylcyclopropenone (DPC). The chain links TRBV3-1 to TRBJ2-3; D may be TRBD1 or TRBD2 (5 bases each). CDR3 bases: TGTGCCAGCAGCCAGAGGGGCAGCGGCACCACAGATACGCAGTATTTT. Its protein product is CASSQRGSGTTDTQYF.